One T cell receptor (beta chain) is described in this entry. CD45RO-negative, CCR7-positively selected cells formed the naive CD8 fraction, excluding terminally differentiated effector memory CD45RA+ cells. CDR3 length: 16 amino acids. The germline gives CDR1 MGHRA, CDR2 YSYEKL. Trimming removed 4 bases from V and 0 bases from J; junction bases left unmatched: 8. These data come from a study of shared clonotypes between healthy human individuals. Clones were sequenced by immunoSEQ multiplex PCR, and TCRdb holds only the in-frame ones, with some missing. The table has more than 2 million clones, about 94% seen once.

The V call is TRBV4-1, the J call TRBJ2-7; 8 nucleotides line up with TRBD1. The sample taken for sequencing was naive CD8+ T cells sorted from blood. This TCR derives from a man aged 18 to 30 in good health. CDR3 amino acids: CASSRAGGLSSYEQYF. The CDR3 coding sequence is TGCGCCAGCAGCCGAGCAGGGGGCCTAAGCTCCTACGAGCAGTACTTC.